This note documents a single TCR beta chain sequence. This entry belongs to a study of blood T cell repertoires in COVID-19. About the study: Some COVID-19 samples were acute and others convalescent; all came from the United States, Italy and Spain. The cDNA or gDNA used as material had been derived from T cells, B-cell-depleted T cells, or PBMCs.

Methods used by the authors: Nucleated cell number was recorded as an estimate derived from reference gene primer amplification. Profiling relied on immunoSEQ multiplex PCR, and the TCRdb table lists in-frame clones only, not all of them. Clonal size and the V and J genes are those of that table, whereas D and trimming came from the DNA. Counted here are about 110,000 clones, about three quarters occurring once; the ten biggest clones make up around 1.7%. Germline values: CDR1 SGHTA, CDR2 FQGNSA. The CDR3 loop spans 16 amino acids. The junction had 4 bases not matched to a gene; V was cut back by 0 bases and J by 1 base.

The origin of this receptor is a middle-aged woman with acute or convalescent COVID-19. Sequencing was carried out using peripheral blood. The chain joins TRBV7-2 to TRBJ2-3, with TRBD1 identical over 7 bases. The DNA of the CDR3 is TGTGCCAGCAGCTTAGCCCGAGACAGGGGCACAGATACGCAGTATTTT. The encoded protein is CASSLARDRGTDTQYF.